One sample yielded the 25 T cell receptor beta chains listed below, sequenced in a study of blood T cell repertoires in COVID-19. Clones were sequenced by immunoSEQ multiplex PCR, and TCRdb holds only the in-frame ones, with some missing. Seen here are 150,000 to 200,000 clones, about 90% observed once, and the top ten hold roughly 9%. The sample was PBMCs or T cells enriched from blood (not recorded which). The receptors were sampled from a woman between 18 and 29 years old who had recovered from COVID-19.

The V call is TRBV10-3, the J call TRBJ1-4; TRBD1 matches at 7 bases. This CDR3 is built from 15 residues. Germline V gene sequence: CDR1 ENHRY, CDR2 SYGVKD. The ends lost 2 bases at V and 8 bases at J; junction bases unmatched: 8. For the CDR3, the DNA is TGTGCCATCAGTGAGATGGGGACAGCTCACGAAAAACTGTTTTTT. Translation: CAISEMGTAHEKLFF.

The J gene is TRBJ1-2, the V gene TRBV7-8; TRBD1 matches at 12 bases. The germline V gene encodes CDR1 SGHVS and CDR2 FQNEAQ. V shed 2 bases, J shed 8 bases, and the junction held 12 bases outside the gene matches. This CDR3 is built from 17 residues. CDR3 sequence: CASSLNLGTGGLSGYTF. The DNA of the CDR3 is TGTGCCAGCAGCTTAAATTTAGGGACAGGGGGCTTGTCGGGCTACACCTTC.

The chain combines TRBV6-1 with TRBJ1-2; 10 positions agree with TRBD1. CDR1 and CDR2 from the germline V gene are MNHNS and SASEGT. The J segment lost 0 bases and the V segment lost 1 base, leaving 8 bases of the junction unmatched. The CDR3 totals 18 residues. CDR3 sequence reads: CASSEVGTGAHPNYGYTF. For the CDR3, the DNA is TGTGCCAGCAGTGAAGTGGGGACAGGGGCCCATCCTAACTATGGCTACACCTTC.

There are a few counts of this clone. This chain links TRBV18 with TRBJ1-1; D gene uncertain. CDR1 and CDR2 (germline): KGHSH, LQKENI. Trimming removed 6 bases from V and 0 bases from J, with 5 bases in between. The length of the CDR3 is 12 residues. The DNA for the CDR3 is TGTGCCAGCTCCGCGGTGAACACTGAAGCTTTCTTT. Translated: CASSAVNTEAFF.

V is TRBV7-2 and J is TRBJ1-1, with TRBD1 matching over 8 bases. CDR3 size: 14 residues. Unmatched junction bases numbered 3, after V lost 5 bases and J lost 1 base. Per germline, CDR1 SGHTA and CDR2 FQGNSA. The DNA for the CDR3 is TGTGCCAGCAGCAAGGGACAGGAGAACACTGAAGCTTTCTTT. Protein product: CASSKGQENTEAFF.

CDR3 DNA sequence: TGTGCCAGTAGTCCGGGACAGGGAGGCTATGGCTACACCTTC. Encoded protein: CASSPGQGGYGYTF. This rearrangement joins TRBV19 to TRBJ1-2; 9 bases fit TRBD1. Germline V gene lookup returns CDR1 LNHDA and CDR2 SQIVND (reference sequence). After removal of 5 bases from V and 4 bases from J, the junction contained 5 bases not matched to a gene. The CDR3 length is 14 residues. Full variable domain (rest looked up from reference TRBV19 and TRBJ1-2): DGGITQSPKYLFRKEGQNVTLSCEQNLNHDAMYWYRQDPGQGLRLIYYSQIVNDFQKGDIAEGYSVSREKKESFPLTVTSAQKNPTAFYLCASSPGQGGYGYTFGSGTRLTVV.

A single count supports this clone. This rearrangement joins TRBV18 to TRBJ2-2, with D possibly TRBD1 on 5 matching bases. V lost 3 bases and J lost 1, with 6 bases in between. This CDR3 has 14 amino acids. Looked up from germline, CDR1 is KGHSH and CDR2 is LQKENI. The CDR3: CASSPGQNTGELFF. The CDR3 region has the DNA TGTGCCAGCTCACCCGGACAGAACACCGGGGAGCTGTTTTTT. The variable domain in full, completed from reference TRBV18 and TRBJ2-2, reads NAGVMQNPRHLVRRRGQEARLRCSPMKGHSHVYWYRQLPEEGLKFMVYLQKENIIDESGMPKERFSAEFPKEGPSILRIQQVVRGDSAAYFCASSPGQNTGELFFGEGSRLTVL.

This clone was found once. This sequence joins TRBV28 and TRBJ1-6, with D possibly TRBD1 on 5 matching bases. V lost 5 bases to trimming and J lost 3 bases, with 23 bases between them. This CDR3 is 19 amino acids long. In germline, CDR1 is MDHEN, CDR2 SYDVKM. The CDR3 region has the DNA TGTGCCAGCAGTCCCCGTTCGGGGGAGCCCATCAGCTATAATTCACCCCTCCACTTT. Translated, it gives CASSPRSGEPISYNSPLHF.

In DNA form, the CDR3 reads TGCAGTGCTAGAGACAGGAACAGCTACACCTTC. Amino acid sequence: CSARDRNSYTF. The chain couples TRBV20-1 to TRBJ1-2; no definite D call. Germline CDR1 and CDR2: DFQATT and SNEGSKA (reference sequence). V lost 0 bases and J 9 bases, leaving 8 bases between the germline ends. CDR3 length equals 11 residues.

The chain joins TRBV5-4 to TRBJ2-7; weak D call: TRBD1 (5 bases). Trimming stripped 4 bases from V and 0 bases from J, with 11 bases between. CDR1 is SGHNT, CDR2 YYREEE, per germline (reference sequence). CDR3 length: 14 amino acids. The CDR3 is CASSTQGNSYEQYF. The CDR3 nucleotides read TGTGCCAGCAGCACCCAGGGAAACTCCTACGAGCAGTACTTC. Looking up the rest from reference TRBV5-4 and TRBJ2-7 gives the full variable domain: ETGVTQSPTHLIKTRGQQVTLRCSSQSGHNTVSWYQQALGQGPQFIFQYYREEENGRGNFPPRFSGLQFPNYSSELNVNALELDDSALYLCASSTQGNSYEQYFGPGTRLTVT.

This CDR3 is CATQGPGTDPTREKLFF. The CDR3, as DNA: TGTGCCACCCAGGGTCCCGGGACAGATCCAACTAGGGAAAAACTGTTTTTT. The rearrangement uses TRBV28 and TRBJ1-4, with TRBD1 identical over 7 bases. CDR1 and CDR2 from the germline V gene are MDHEN and SYDVKM. J gave up 8 bases and V 10 bases, and 22 bases lay outside the gene matches. This CDR3 is 17 amino acids long.

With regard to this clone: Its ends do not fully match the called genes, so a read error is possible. For the CDR3, the DNA is TGTGCCAGCAGCGGACAGTTGGGGAACCCTGAAGCTTTCTTT. Encoded protein: CASSGQLGNPEAFF. The chain couples TRBV5-6 to TRBJ1-1; TRBD1 might be the D (6 bases). The CDR3 contains 14 residues. From germline, CDR1 is SGHDT and CDR2 YYEEEE.

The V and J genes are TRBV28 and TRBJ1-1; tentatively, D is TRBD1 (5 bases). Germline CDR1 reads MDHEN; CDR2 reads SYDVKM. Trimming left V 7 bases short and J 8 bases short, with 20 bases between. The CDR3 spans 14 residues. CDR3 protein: CASTIGGSGKEAFF. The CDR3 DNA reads TGTGCCAGCACCATTGGGGGGAGCGGAAAAGAAGCTTTCTTT.

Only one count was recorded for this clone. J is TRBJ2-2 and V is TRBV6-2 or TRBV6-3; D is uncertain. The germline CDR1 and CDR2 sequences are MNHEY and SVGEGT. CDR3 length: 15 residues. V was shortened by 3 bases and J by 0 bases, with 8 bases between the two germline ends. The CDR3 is CASSYWQSNTGELFF. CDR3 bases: TGTGCCAGCAGTTATTGGCAGTCGAACACCGGGGAGCTGTTTTTT.

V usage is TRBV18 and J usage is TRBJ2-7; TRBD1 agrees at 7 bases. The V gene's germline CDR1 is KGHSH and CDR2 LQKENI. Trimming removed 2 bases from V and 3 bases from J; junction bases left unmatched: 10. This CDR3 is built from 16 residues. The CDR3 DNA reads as TGTGCCAGCTCACCATCGGAAGGGCAGGGGGTCTACGAGCAGTACTTC. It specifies CASSPSEGQGVYEQYF.

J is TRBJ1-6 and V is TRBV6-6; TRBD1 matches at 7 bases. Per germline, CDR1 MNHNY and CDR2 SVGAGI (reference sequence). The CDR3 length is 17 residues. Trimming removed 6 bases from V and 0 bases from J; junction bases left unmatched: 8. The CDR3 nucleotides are TGTGCCAGCAGCCGACTGGGACAGAGCTCCTATAATTCACCCCTCCACTTT. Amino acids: CASSRLGQSSYNSPLHF.

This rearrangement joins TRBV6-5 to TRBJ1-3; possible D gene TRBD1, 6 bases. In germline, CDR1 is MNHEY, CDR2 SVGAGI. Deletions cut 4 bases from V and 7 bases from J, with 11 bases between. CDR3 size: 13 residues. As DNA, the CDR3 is TGTGCCAGCAGTTCTAACAGGGCGAACACCATATATTTT. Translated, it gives CASSSNRANTIYF.

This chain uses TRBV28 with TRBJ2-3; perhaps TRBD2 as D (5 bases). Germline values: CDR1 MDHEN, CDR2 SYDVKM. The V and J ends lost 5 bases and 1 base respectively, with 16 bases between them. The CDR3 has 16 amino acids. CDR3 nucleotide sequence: TGTGCCAGCAGTACCCCCTCCGGGGTCGGCACAGATACGCAGTATTTT. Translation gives CASSTPSGVGTDTQYF. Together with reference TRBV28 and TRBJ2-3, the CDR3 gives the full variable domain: DVKVTQSSRYLVKRTGEKVFLECVQDMDHENMFWYRQDPGLGLRLIYFSYDVKMKEKGDIPEGYSVSREKKERFSLILESASTNQTSMYLCASSTPSGVGTDTQYFGPGTRLTVL.

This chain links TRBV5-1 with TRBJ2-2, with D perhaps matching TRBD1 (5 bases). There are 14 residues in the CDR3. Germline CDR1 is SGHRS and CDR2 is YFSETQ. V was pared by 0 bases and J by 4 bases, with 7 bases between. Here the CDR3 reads CASSLGQGTGELFF. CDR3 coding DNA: TGCGCCAGCAGCTTGGGGCAGGGCACCGGGGAGCTGTTTTTT. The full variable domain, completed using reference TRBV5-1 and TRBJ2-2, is KAGVTQTPRYLIKTRGQQVTLSCSPISGHRSVSWYQQTPGQGLQFLFEYFSETQRNKGNFPGRFSGRQFSNSRSEMNVSTLELGDSALYLCASSLGQGTGELFFGEGSRLTVL.

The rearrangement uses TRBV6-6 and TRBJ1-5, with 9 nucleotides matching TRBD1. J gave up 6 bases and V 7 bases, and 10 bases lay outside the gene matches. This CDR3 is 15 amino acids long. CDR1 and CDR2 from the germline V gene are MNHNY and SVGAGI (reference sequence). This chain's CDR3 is CASIQTGGAGQPQHF. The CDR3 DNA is TGTGCCAGCATTCAAACAGGGGGCGCGGGTCAGCCCCAGCATTTT.

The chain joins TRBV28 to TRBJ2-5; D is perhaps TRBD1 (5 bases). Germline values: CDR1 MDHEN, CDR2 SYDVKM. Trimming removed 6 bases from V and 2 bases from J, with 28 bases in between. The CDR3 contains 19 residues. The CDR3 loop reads CASRASPFGARGFQETQYF. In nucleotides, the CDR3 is TGTGCCAGCAGAGCTTCACCGTTTGGGGCTAGGGGATTTCAAGAGACCCAGTACTTC.

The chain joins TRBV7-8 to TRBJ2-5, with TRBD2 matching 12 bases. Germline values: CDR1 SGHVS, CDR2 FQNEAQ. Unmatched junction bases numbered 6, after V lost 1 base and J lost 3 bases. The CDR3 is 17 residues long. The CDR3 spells CASSLGIRLAGEETQYF. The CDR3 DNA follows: TGTGCCAGCAGCTTAGGAATTAGACTAGCGGGGGAAGAGACCCAGTACTTC.

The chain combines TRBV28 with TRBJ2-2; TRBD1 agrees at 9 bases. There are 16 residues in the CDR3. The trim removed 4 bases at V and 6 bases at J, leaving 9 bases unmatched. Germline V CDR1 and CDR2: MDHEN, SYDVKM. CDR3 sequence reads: CASSSRTGVPPGELFF. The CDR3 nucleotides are TGTGCCAGCAGTTCCAGGACAGGGGTTCCTCCCGGGGAGCTGTTTTTT.

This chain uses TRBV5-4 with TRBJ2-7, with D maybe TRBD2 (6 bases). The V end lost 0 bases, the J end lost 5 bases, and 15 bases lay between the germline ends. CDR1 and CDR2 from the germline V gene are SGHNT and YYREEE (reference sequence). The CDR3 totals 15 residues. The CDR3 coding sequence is TGTGCCAGCAGCTTGGCGGCGCGGGGTTGGGACGAGCAGTACTTC. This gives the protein CASSLAARGWDEQYF.

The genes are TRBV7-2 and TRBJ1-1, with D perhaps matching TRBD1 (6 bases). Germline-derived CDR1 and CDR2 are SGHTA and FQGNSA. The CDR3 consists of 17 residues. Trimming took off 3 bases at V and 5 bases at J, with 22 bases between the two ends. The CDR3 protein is CASSLNTGLLFRTEAFF. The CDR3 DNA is TGTGCCAGCAGCTTGAACACAGGGCTCCTATTTCGGACTGAAGCTTTCTTT. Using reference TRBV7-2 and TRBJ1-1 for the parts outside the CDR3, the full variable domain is GAGVSQSPSNKVTEKGKDVELRCDPISGHTALYWYRQSLGQGLEFLIYFQGNSAPDKSGLPSDRFSAERTGGSVSTLTIQRTQQEDSAVYLCASSLNTGLLFRTEAFFGQGTRLTVV.